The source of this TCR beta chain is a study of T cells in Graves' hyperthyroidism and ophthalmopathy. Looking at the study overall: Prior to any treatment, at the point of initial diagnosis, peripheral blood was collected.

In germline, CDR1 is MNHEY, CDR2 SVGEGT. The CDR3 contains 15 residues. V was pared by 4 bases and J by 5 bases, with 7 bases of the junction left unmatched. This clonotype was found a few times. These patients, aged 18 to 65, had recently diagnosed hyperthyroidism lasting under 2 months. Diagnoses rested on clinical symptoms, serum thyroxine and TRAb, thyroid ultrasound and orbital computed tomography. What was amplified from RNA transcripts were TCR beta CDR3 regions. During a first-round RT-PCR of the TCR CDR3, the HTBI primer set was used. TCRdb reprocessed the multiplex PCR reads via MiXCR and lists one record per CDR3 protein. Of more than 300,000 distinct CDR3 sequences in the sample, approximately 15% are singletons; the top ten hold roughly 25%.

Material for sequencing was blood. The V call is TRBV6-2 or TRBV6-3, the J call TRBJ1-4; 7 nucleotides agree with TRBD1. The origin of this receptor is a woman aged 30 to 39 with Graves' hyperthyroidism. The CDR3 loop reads CASSSMGQLNEKLFF. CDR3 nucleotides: TGTGCCAGCAGTTCCATGGGACAGCTGAATGAAAAACTGTTTTTT.